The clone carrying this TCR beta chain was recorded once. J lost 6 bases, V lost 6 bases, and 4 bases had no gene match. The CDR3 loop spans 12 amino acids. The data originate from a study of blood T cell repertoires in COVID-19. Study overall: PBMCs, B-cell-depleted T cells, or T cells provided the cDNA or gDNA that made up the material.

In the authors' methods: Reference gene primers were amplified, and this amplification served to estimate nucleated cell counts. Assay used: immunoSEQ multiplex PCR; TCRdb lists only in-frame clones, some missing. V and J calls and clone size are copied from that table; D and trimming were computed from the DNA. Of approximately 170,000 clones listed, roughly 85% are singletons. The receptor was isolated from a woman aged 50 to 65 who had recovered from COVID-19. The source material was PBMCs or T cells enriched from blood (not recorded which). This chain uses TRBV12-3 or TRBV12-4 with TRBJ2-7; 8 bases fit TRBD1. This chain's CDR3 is CASSLDRGEQYV. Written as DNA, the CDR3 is TGTGCCAGCAGCCTAGACAGGGGCGAGCAGTACGTC.